This TCR beta chain appears in the sequencing data of a study of blood T cell repertoires in COVID-19 (dated by TCRdb to 2019 to 2021). Background for the entire study: Samples covering the acute and convalescent phases of COVID-19 were provided by collaborators in the United States, Italy and Spain. The material from the prospective study consisted of cDNA or gDNA derived from T cells, B-cell-depleted T cells, or PBMCs. Subjects who had been exposed to COVID-19, were actively infected with it, or had recovered from it provided the deeply sampled blood TCRbeta repertoires that made up the dataset. The repertoires were released in a freely available public database meant as a resource for research on the immune response to SARS-CoV-2. The samples were drawn from the first 160 participants of the ongoing ImmuneRACE study and from 1,254 subjects provided by 6 global collaborators. The sample metadata nearly always contained a de-identified subject ID, COVID-19 status, age in years and sex. Where HLA class I and class II types were available, the types were taken from metadata supplied by the sample provider, not from assay-based typing.

Study-level results and caveats: Clinical and demographic metadata were provided uncurated, with the amount varying by source and participant.

Taken from cysteine to phenylalanine, the CDR3 has 14 residues. CDR3 DNA only is kept here, 42 bases in frame from base 1. After removal of 4 bases from V and 3 bases from J, the junction retains 6 bases not matched to a gene. The germline V gene supplies CDR1 SGHRS and CDR2 YFSETQ. One collaborating source in Seattle enrolled patients while the patients were actively infected and followed the patients over time throughout the course of disease. The collaborating institutions used their own protocols to collect whole blood in K2EDTA tubes. For TCRbeta analysis, collaborators shipped samples as frozen whole blood, isolated PBMCs, or DNA extracted from either of those sample types. TCRbeta CDR3 regions were amplified from genomic DNA using the immunoSEQ Assay, a bias-controlled multiplex PCR. The study's own analysis went as follows. The number of nucleated cells in each sample was estimated by amplification of reference gene primers within the assay. To quantify the absolute abundance of each unique TCRbeta CDR3 rearrangement, sequence reads were collapsed and filtered. For each sample, productive Simpson clonality was calculated as the square root of Simpson's diversity index across productive rearrangements. The clones in this table, taken by TCRdb from immuneACCESS, are in-frame only. Not every clone is retained; where verified, under half of the shortfall comes from an unresolved V gene, and the cause of the rest is unknown. V and J calls and clone size follow that table, whereas D and trimming were derived from the DNA. The sample table contains some 240,000 clones; only one count was recorded for around 90% of them. Over 0.75% of the sample belongs to the ten largest clones.

This clone is a singleton in its sample. Its antigen is currently not known. It has no much larger one-base neighbor in the sample; base qualities were not kept. This receptor chain uses TRBV5-1 and TRBJ2-7; 8 nucleotides in the junction match TRBD2. The source of this sequence is a man aged 60-69 years with COVID-19, enrolled during active disease. Sequenced material: peripheral blood. CDR3 loop: CASSAAAGVYEQYF. The sequenced DNA is TGCGCCAGCAGCGCCGCAGCGGGGGTCTACGAGCAGTACTTC.